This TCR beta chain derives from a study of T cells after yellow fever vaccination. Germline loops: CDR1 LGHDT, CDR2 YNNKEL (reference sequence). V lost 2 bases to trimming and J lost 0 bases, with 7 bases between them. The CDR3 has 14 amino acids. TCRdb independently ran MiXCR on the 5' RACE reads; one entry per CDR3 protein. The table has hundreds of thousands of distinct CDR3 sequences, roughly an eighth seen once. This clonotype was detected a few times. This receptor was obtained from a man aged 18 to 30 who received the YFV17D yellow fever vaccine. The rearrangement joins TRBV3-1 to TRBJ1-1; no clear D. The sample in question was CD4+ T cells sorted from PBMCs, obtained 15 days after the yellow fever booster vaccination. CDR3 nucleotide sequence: TGTGCCAGCAGCCAATCCCGGATGAACACTGAAGCTTTCTTT. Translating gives CASSQSRMNTEAFF.